This passage covers 32 T cell receptor beta chains from one sample sequenced in a study of blood T cell repertoires in COVID-19. TCRdb's copy holds only in-frame clones and misses some; the assay was immunoSEQ multiplex PCR. The sample lists around 200,000 clones, 80% to 85% seen once, with 6.5% to 8.5% in the top ten. Sequencing input: peripheral blood. All receptors come from a woman aged 40 to 50 with COVID-19, enrolled during active disease.

The V gene is TRBV29-1, the J gene TRBJ2-2; a possible D gene is TRBD1 (5 bases). CDR1 is SQVTM, CDR2 ANQGSEA, per germline. CDR3 size: 13 residues. This chain's CDR3 is CSGRVSHTGELFF. CDR3 nucleotide sequence: TGCAGTGGCAGGGTTTCGCACACCGGGGAGCTGTTTTTT.

The chain is built from TRBV27 and TRBJ1-1; the match to TRBD1 covers 8 bases. V dropped 6 bases and J dropped 2; count of bases not matched to a gene: 8. Germline values: CDR1 MNHEY, CDR2 SMNVEV (reference sequence). This CDR3 comprises 15 residues. DNA of the CDR3: TGTGCCAGCAGGTTCCTCGACAGGGGCAACACTGAAGCTTTCTTT. The encoded protein is CASRFLDRGNTEAFF.

V gene TRBV3-1 (or the pseudogene TRBV3-2) combines with J gene TRBJ2-7, with TRBD1 as a possible D gene (5 bases). Deletions cut 4 bases from V and 2 bases from J, with 15 bases between. This CDR3 region has 15 residues. Germline lookup yields CDR1 LGHDT and CDR2 YNNKEL (reference sequence). In DNA, the CDR3 is TGTGCCAGCAGCCTAGGGGTACTACCAACCTACGAGCAGTACTTC. Protein sequence: CASSLGVLPTYEQYF.

The V call is TRBV7-2, the J call TRBJ1-1; the match to TRBD1 covers 8 bases. This CDR3 contains 14 residues. Germline lookup yields CDR1 SGHTA and CDR2 FQGNSA. After removal of 0 bases from V and 4 bases from J, the junction contained 1 base not matched to a gene. The CDR3 loop is CASSLATGGTEAFF. For the CDR3, the DNA is TGTGCCAGCAGCTTAGCAACAGGGGGCACTGAAGCTTTCTTT.

This chain uses TRBV7-8 with TRBJ2-2, with D perhaps TRBD2 (5 bases). Trimming took 3 bases from V and 5 from J, leaving 7 bases between them. Germline lookup yields CDR1 SGHVS and CDR2 FQNEAQ. The CDR3 runs to 13 residues. This chain's CDR3 is CASSFERTGELFF. For the CDR3, the DNA is TGTGCCAGCAGCTTCGAGCGGACCGGGGAGCTGTTTTTT.

This clone has only a few counts. This chain links TRBV12-3 or TRBV12-4 with TRBJ2-7; D is perhaps TRBD1 (5 bases). The CDR3 consists of 13 residues. Trimming removed 7 bases at V and 12 bases at J, with 22 bases between. This CDR3 is CASKNPPGRAMYF. The CDR3 DNA reads as TGTGCCAGCAAGAATCCGCCAGGGCGAGCCATGTACTTC.

V usage is TRBV11-2 and J usage is TRBJ2-1, with 12 bases matching TRBD2. V was pared by 3 bases and J by 0 bases, with 6 bases of the junction left unmatched. In germline, CDR1 is SGHAT, CDR2 FQNNGV. This CDR3 spans 18 amino acids. The CDR3 nucleotides are TGTGCCAGCAGCTTTGCTCTAGCGGGAGGGAGCTCCTACAATGAGCAGTTCTTC. It translates to CASSFALAGGSSYNEQFF. Looking up the rest from reference TRBV11-2 and TRBJ2-1 gives the full variable domain: EAGVAQSPRYKIIEKRQSVAFWCNPISGHATLYWYQQILGQGPKLLIQFQNNGVVDDSQLPKDRFSAERLKGVDSTLKIQPAKLEDSAVYLCASSFALAGGSSYNEQFFGPGTRLTVL.

This clone was seen only once. This chain connects TRBV11-2 to TRBJ1-6, with D unresolved. V was cut by 1 base and J by 14 bases, with 12 bases left in between. This CDR3 region has 13 residues. Germline CDR1 is SGHAT and CDR2 is FQNNGV. CDR3: CASSLAASRALHF. The CDR3 nucleotides are TGTGCCAGCAGCTTAGCAGCCTCCCGGGCCCTCCACTTT.

The chain links TRBV5-8 to TRBJ2-7; D is ambiguous. The CDR3 covers 10 residues. CDR1 and CDR2 from the germline V gene are SGHTS and YDEGEE. The V end was cut by 6 bases, the J end by 7 bases, with 8 bases between. The CDR3 DNA is TGTGCCAGCAAATTCCATGAGCAGTACTTC. Amino acid sequence: CASKFHEQYF.

The chain is built from TRBV15 and TRBJ2-7, with TRBD2 matching 10 bases. The CDR3 contains 15 residues. J was trimmed by 0 bases and V by 5 bases; bases with no gene match: 4. Germline V gives CDR1 LNHNV, CDR2 YYDKDF (reference sequence). The CDR3 reads CATSSLAGGSYEQYF. CDR3 nucleotide sequence: TGTGCCACCAGCTCGTTAGCGGGAGGCTCCTACGAGCAGTACTTC.

The chain recombines TRBV3-1 (or the pseudogene TRBV3-2) with TRBJ1-1, with D perhaps TRBD1 (5 bases). V dropped 2 bases and J dropped 2 bases, with 9 bases sitting between them. The CDR3 loop spans 14 amino acids. CDR1 LGHDT and CDR2 YNNKEL come from the germline V gene (reference sequence). The CDR3 region has the DNA TGTGCCAGCAGCCAACAGGGTCGAAACACTGAAGCTTTCTTT. Protein: CASSQQGRNTEAFF.

V usage is TRBV7-2 and J usage is TRBJ1-6; tentatively, D is TRBD1 (5 bases). The germline CDR1 and CDR2 sequences are SGHTA and FQGNSA. V was pared by 9 bases and J by 10 bases, with 22 bases between. The length of the CDR3 is 15 residues. This CDR3 reads CARPKSGTLESPLHF. CDR3 nucleotides: TGTGCCAGGCCTAAAAGCGGGACTCTCGAGTCACCCCTCCACTTT.

This chain connects TRBV5-5 to TRBJ1-1, with a weak D call TRBD1 (6 bases). Germline V gene data show CDR1 as SGHKS and CDR2 as YYEKEE (reference sequence). The CDR3 length is 13 residues. Trimming shortened V by 6 bases and J by 8 bases, and 17 bases separated the two germline ends. CDR3 in amino acids: CASNTPIDREAFF. CDR3 bases: TGTGCCAGCAACACTCCGATCGACAGGGAAGCTTTCTTT.

The genes are TRBV4-1 and TRBJ1-3; D uncertain. The germline V and J ends were trimmed by 0 bases and 4 bases, with 4 bases remaining between them. Germline V gene sequence: CDR1 MGHRA, CDR2 YSYEKL. This CDR3 spans 13 amino acids. CDR3 nucleotides: TGCGCCAGCAGCCAAGACAGAGGAAACACCATATATTTT. It yields the protein CASSQDRGNTIYF.

The rearrangement links TRBV20-1 to TRBJ1-6; D perhaps matches TRBD1 (6 bases). In germline, CDR1 is DFQATT, CDR2 SNEGSKA (reference sequence). Between the trimmed V and J ends, which lost 3 bases and 5 bases, there was a span of 11 bases. The CDR3 length is 14 residues. The CDR3 region is CSASYRGNNSPLHF. The CDR3 nucleotides read TGCAGTGCTAGTTATAGGGGGAATAATTCACCCCTCCACTTT.

The V and J genes are TRBV18 and TRBJ2-7; 7 bases map to TRBD2. Germline lookup yields CDR1 KGHSH and CDR2 LQKENI. The CDR3 has 16 amino acids. With 3 bases clipped from V and 1 base from J, the junction kept 9 bases outside the gene matches. CDR3 region: CASSPISASGSYEQYF. The DNA of the CDR3 is TGTGCCAGCTCACCCATTTCAGCTAGCGGTTCCTACGAGCAGTACTTC. Using reference TRBV18 and TRBJ2-7 for the parts outside the CDR3, the full variable domain is NAGVMQNPRHLVRRRGQEARLRCSPMKGHSHVYWYRQLPEEGLKFMVYLQKENIIDESGMPKERFSAEFPKEGPSILRIQQVVRGDSAAYFCASSPISASGSYEQYFGPGTRLTVT.

CDR3 coding DNA: TGCGCCAGCAGCTTACCGTCAGGGGTTGATGAAGCTTTCTTT. Its protein product is CASSLPSGVDEAFF. This chain joins TRBV5-1 and TRBJ1-1; TRBD1 might be the D (6 bases). Trimming took 2 bases from V and 7 from J, leaving 15 bases between them. CDR1 and CDR2 from the germline V gene are SGHRS and YFSETQ. This CDR3 comprises 14 residues.

This clone was found a few times. The chain links TRBV28 to TRBJ1-3; D is unresolved. V lost 7 bases to trimming and J lost 6 bases, with 4 bases between them. Germline V lookup: CDR1 MDHEN, CDR2 SYDVKM. The CDR3 has 10 amino acids. CDR3 loop: CASIKNTIYF. CDR3 nucleotide sequence: TGTGCCAGCATTAAAAACACCATATATTTT.

The gene calls are TRBV19 and TRBJ1-4, with TRBD1 identical over 7 bases. The CDR3 is 16 amino acids. The trim removed 5 bases at V and 7 bases at J, leaving 13 bases unmatched. CDR1 and CDR2 (germline): LNHDA, SQIVND (reference sequence). In nucleotides, the CDR3 is TGTGCCAGTAGTTCGTACTCACAGGGGAGAGGTGAAAAACTGTTTTTT. This encodes CASSSYSQGRGEKLFF.

This rearrangement joins TRBV5-1 to TRBJ2-2, with TRBD2 as a possible D gene (5 bases). The CDR3 contains 14 residues. V gave up 5 bases and J gave up 5 bases, with 13 bases separating them. CDR1 is SGHRS and CDR2 is YFSETQ in the germline V gene. The CDR3 here is CASSEGPGTGELFF. The CDR3 bases are TGCGCCAGCAGTGAGGGTCCTGGGACCGGGGAGCTGTTTTTT.

The chain uses TRBV11-2 and TRBJ1-2; D might be TRBD1 (5 bases). The V gene's germline CDR1 is SGHAT and CDR2 FQNNGV. The CDR3 covers 13 residues. Trimming shortened V by 6 bases and J by 4 bases, and 12 bases separated the two germline ends. As DNA, the CDR3 is TGTGCCAGCAGAAAAGGGCAGGGCTATGGCTACACCTTC. Its translation: CASRKGQGYGYTF.

This clone was seen only once. V is TRBV7-6 and J is TRBJ2-2; the D gene is possibly TRBD2 (7 bases). The V gene lost 0 bases and the J gene lost 7 bases, with 15 bases spanning the gap. Germline loops: CDR1 SGHVS, CDR2 FNYEAQ. The CDR3 extends over 16 amino acids. CDR3 sequence: CASSLATGGLRGELFF. The CDR3 DNA follows: TGTGCCAGCAGCTTAGCGACGGGGGGCCTTCGCGGGGAGCTGTTTTTT.

The chain combines TRBV19 with TRBJ2-1; TRBD1 agrees at 10 bases. The J segment lost 4 bases and the V segment lost 9 bases, leaving 6 bases of the junction unmatched. CDR1 is LNHDA and CDR2 is SQIVND in the germline V gene (reference sequence). The CDR3 extends over 14 amino acids. CDR3 protein: CASRKGQGYNEQFF. The CDR3 nucleotides are TGTGCCAGCCGTAAGGGACAGGGGTACAATGAGCAGTTCTTC.

The chain uses TRBV18 and TRBJ1-1, with 8 bases matching TRBD1. Per germline, CDR1 KGHSH and CDR2 LQKENI. The length of the CDR3 is 14 residues. The ends lost 6 bases at V and 6 bases at J; junction bases unmatched: 9. The CDR3 DNA sequence: TGTGCCAGCTCCCCAGACAGGGGCCGGCCTGAAGCTTTCTTT. Its protein product is CASSPDRGRPEAFF.

The gene calls are TRBV10-3 and TRBJ2-1; D remains unclear. Trimming left V 0 bases short and J 6 bases short, with 6 bases between. Germline loops: CDR1 ENHRY, CDR2 SYGVKD. The CDR3 extends over 13 amino acids. DNA of the CDR3: TGTGCCATCAGTGAGTCTCTTTTCAATGAGCAGTTCTTC. Encoded protein: CAISESLFNEQFF.

This sequence joins TRBV7-2 and TRBJ2-1; the match to TRBD2 covers 7 bases. The CDR3 is made up of 15 amino acids. The germline CDR1 and CDR2 sequences are SGHTA and FQGNSA. J lost 4 bases, V lost 3 bases, and 6 bases had no gene match. The CDR3, as DNA: TGTGCCAGCAGCTTTCAGCGGGATCGGTACAATGAGCAGTTCTTC. Protein: CASSFQRDRYNEQFF.

This clone was found a few times. The rearrangement uses TRBV9 and TRBJ2-1, with 8 bases aligning to TRBD2. V shed 3 bases, J shed 5 bases, and the junction held 13 bases outside the gene matches. The length of the CDR3 is 17 residues. CDR1 is SGDLS, CDR2 YYNGEE, per germline. The chain's CDR3 is CASSARSRAGGNNEQFF. Written as DNA, the CDR3 is TGTGCCAGCAGCGCCCGTTCCAGGGCGGGAGGAAACAATGAGCAGTTCTTC.

The chain has TRBV3-1 (or the pseudogene TRBV3-2) and TRBJ1-2; D uncertain. V was cut by 3 bases and J by 7 bases, with 21 bases left in between. This CDR3 is 16 amino acids long. Germline loops: CDR1 LGHDT, CDR2 YNNKEL (reference sequence). The CDR3 reads CASSHGLANSQSGYTF. The CDR3, as DNA: TGTGCCAGCAGCCACGGCCTAGCGAACTCCCAAAGTGGCTACACCTTC.

The CDR3: CASSSGSPLHF. CDR3 coding DNA: TGTGCCAGCAGCTCCGGTTCACCCCTCCACTTT. The rearrangement joins TRBV5-6 to TRBJ1-6; no definite D call. V lost 3 bases and J lost 9, with 4 bases in between. The CDR3 totals 11 residues. The V gene's germline CDR1 is SGHDT and CDR2 YYEEEE.

This chain connects TRBV14 to TRBJ1-1; tentative D call: TRBD1 (5 bases). Looked up from germline, CDR1 is SGHDN and CDR2 is FVKESK. Trimming took off 7 bases at V and 1 base at J, with 10 bases between the two ends. This CDR3 is built from 13 residues. The CDR3 spells CASNLQANTEAFF. The CDR3 nucleotides read TGTGCCAGCAATTTACAGGCGAACACTGAAGCTTTCTTT.

A remark on this clone: Distinct nucleotide sequences in the sample also encode this CDR3. This chain uses TRBV19 with TRBJ2-1; maybe TRBD2 (6 bases). This CDR3 is built from 13 residues. The V and J ends lost 4 bases and 7 bases respectively, with 11 bases between them. Germline CDR1 LNHDA, CDR2 SQIVND (reference sequence). DNA of the CDR3: TGTGCCAGTAGTACAGACAGCGGGAATGAGCAGTTCTTC. It codes for CASSTDSGNEQFF.

V and J are TRBV7-6 and TRBJ1-1; TRBD1 matches 7 bases. The CDR3 spans 14 residues. Germline values: CDR1 SGHVS, CDR2 FNYEAQ. V shed 1 base and J 7 bases; nucleotides not matched to a gene: 6. In nucleotides, the CDR3 is TGTGCCAGCAGCTTAGGGGGCGGGACAGATGAAGCTTTCTTT. This encodes CASSLGGGTDEAFF.